The sequence of this T cell receptor beta chain was determined in a study of blood T cell repertoires in COVID-19. Study-wide context: Samples came from the United States, Italy and Spain, spanning acute and convalescent COVID-19. The analysed material was cDNA or gDNA that came from T cells, B-cell-depleted T cells, or PBMCs.

Deletions cut 0 bases from V and 8 bases from J, with 3 bases between. CDR3 size: 11 residues. Germline-derived CDR1 and CDR2 are SGDLS and YYNGEE. Original methodology: Using reference gene primer amplification, nucleated cell counts were estimated. Sequencing was performed with immunoSEQ multiplex PCR; in TCRdb, only in-frame clones are kept and a portion is missing. V and J calls plus clone size are reproduced from that table; the DNA served to infer D and trimming. The sample lists 100,000 to 150,000 clones; approximately 88% were seen once. The sequence came from a man in his fifties with acute or convalescent COVID-19. Sequenced input: peripheral blood. V is TRBV9 and J is TRBJ1-3; D unresolved. The CDR3 nucleotides read TGTGCCAGCAGCGTAGCGGACACCATATATTTT. It specifies CASSVADTIYF.